This T cell receptor (beta chain) was profiled in a study of T-cell reconstitution after alpha-beta-depleted transplantation in children (dated by TCRdb to 2015 to 2016). Regarding the study in general: Using TCR repertoire profiling, the study followed T-cell immune reconstitution in a quantitative way in children after TCRalphabeta/CD19-depleted allogeneic hematopoietic cell transplantation. Beyond this particular receptor, the publication reports: In some patients, the high TCRbeta diversity seen at day 60 was put down to recipient T cells and intrathymic progenitors that had survived conditioning. Apparently early alphabetaT-cell count recovery about two months after transplant reportedly relied on only several hundred rapidly expanded clones derived from non-depleted graft cells. The frequencies of hyperexpanded clones fell over the following months, and after one year, T-cell counts and TCRbeta diversity were mostly attributed to newly produced T cells.

The sample's treatment or condition label is to be understood as: allogeneic hematopoietic cell transplantation with graft depleted of TCRalphabeta T cells and CD19 B cells. The transplant recipients were children given TCRalphabeta/CD19-depleted allogeneic hematopoietic cell grafts. To note about this clonotype: The antigen it binds to is not known. No qualities accompany the bases; no much larger clone lies one base away.

Library generation was performed with PCR. The data were produced on an Illumina HiSeq 2500. Molecular barcoding was employed in the preparation of TCR libraries, with unique molecular identifiers being used to normalize TCRbeta repertoire quantification. The public reads were reanalyzed by TCRdb: fastp trimming at Q25, MiXCR alignment, in-frame beta chains only. Each CDR3 protein gets just one entry, which takes the most common genes and DNA from the rows behind it. This sample lists about 240,000 distinct CDR3 sequences; over 20% were detected once. The ten most abundant clones make up around 2.5% of the sample. Between the V and J ends, shortened by 6 bases and 0 bases respectively, the junction contains 8 bases. The germline V gene (reference sequence) sets CDR1 to DFQATT and CDR2 to SNEGSKA. From the cysteine through the phenylalanine, the CDR3 covers 12 amino acids. Of the read, only the CDR3 DNA is kept; its 36 bases are in frame from base 1.

The specimen was PBMCs, collected before TCRalphabeta/CD19-depleted stem cell transplant. This clonotype was obtained from a girl aged 2-10 years with Fanconi anemia, due to receive a stem cell transplant. The V and J genes are TRBV20-1 and TRBJ2-5, with the D gene not clear enough to name. The DNA sequence reads TGCAGTGCCCTAGTACACCAAGAGACCCAGTACTTC. Translated, this gives CSALVHQETQYF.